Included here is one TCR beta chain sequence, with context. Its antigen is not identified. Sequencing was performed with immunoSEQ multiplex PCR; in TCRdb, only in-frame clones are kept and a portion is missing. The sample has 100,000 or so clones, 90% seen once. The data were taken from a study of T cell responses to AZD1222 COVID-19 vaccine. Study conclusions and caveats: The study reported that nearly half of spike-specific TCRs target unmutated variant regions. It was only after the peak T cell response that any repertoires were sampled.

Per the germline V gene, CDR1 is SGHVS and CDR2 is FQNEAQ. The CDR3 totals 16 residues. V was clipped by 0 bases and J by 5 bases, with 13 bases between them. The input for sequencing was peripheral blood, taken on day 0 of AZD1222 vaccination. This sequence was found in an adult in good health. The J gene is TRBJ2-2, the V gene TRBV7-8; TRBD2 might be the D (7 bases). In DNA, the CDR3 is TGTGCCAGCAGCTTAGCGCTGGGGGGGGCTACCGGGGAGCTGTTTTTT. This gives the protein CASSLALGGATGELFF.